What follows are 10 T cell receptor beta chains derived from one specimen sequenced in a study of T cell responses to AZD1222 COVID-19 vaccine. The assay was immunoSEQ multiplex PCR, and TCRdb's table has in-frame clones only and misses some. The sample has 100,000 or so clones; approximately 86% are singletons. Source: peripheral blood, taken on day 0 of AZD1222 vaccination. These receptor sequences come from an adult in good health.

V is TRBV11-2 and J is TRBJ2-2; D gene unclear. Trimming pared 1 base from V and 6 bases from J, leaving 3 bases between. This CDR3 is 12 amino acids long. The germline gives CDR1 SGHAT, CDR2 FQNNGV. CDR3 sequence (DNA): TGTGCCAGCAGCTTAGTACCCGGGGAGCTGTTTTTT. It yields the protein CASSLVPGELFF.

The chain has TRBV30 and TRBJ1-2; a weak D match, TRBD1 (5 bases). CDR3 length equals 13 residues. CDR1 GTSNPN and CDR2 SVGIG come from the germline V gene (reference sequence). Trimming removed 2 bases at V and 4 bases at J, with 11 bases between. The chain's CDR3 is CAWSLGATYGYTF. DNA of the CDR3: TGTGCCTGGAGTCTCGGGGCTACCTATGGCTACACCTTC.

The V gene is TRBV7-2, the J gene TRBJ2-7; 10 bases fit TRBD2. This CDR3 is built from 13 residues. The V gene end was trimmed by 1 base and the J gene end by 12 bases; junction bases not matched to a gene: 6. Germline assignment: CDR1 SGHTA and CDR2 FQGNSA. The CDR3 DNA sequence: TGTGCCAGCAGCTTAGGACTAGCGGGCGCAATGTACTTC. Its protein product is CASSLGLAGAMYF.

The V gene is TRBV7-9, the J gene TRBJ1-1; a weak D match, TRBD1 (5 bases). This CDR3 has 14 residues. V shed 7 bases and J shed 5 bases, with 17 bases lying between them. Germline-derived CDR1 and CDR2 are SEHNR and FQNEAQ (reference sequence). CDR3 coding DNA: TGTGCCAGCACCTCCGGGGGATTTCCGACTGAAGCTTTCTTT. It codes for CASTSGGFPTEAFF.

This chain connects TRBV12-3 or TRBV12-4 to TRBJ1-2, with D uncertain. This CDR3 is built from 12 residues. Trimming took 6 bases from V and 7 from J, leaving 12 bases between them. CDR3 amino acids: CASSNRDRGYTF. CDR3 DNA: TGTGCCAGCAGCAACAGAGACCGTGGCTACACCTTC.

This clone was found a few times. V and J are TRBV7-2 and TRBJ1-5, with D possibly TRBD1 on 5 matching bases. Trimming stripped 1 base from V and 1 base from J, with 11 bases between. The CDR3 sequence is 16 residues long. Germline assignment: CDR1 SGHTA and CDR2 FQGNSA. The CDR3 is CASSLESGLSNQPQHF. The CDR3 DNA reads as TGTGCCAGCAGCTTAGAGTCAGGGCTCAGCAATCAGCCCCAGCATTTT. Full variable domain (rest looked up from reference TRBV7-2 and TRBJ1-5): GAGVSQSPSNKVTEKGKDVELRCDPISGHTALYWYRQSLGQGLEFLIYFQGNSAPDKSGLPSDRFSAERTGGSVSTLTIQRTQQEDSAVYLCASSLESGLSNQPQHFGDGTRLSIL.

The chain links TRBV3-1 (or the pseudogene TRBV3-2) to TRBJ2-3; 7 bases line up with TRBD2. CDR3 size: 17 residues. The junction had 12 bases not matched to a gene; V was cut back by 3 bases and J by 3 bases. Germline V gives CDR1 LGHDT, CDR2 YNNKEL (reference sequence). The CDR3 region is CASSQTLPSGTTDTQYF. The DNA of the CDR3 is TGTGCCAGCAGCCAGACCCTGCCAAGCGGGACTACAGATACGCAGTATTTT.

The V and J genes are TRBV19 and TRBJ2-7; possible D gene TRBD1, 6 bases. Per the germline V gene, CDR1 is LNHDA and CDR2 is SQIVND (reference sequence). The CDR3 spans 13 residues. V lost 3 bases to trimming and J lost 2 bases, with 8 bases between them. The CDR3 sequence: CASSMDSTYEQYF. CDR3 nucleotides: TGTGCCAGTAGTATGGACAGCACCTACGAGCAGTACTTC.

The genes are TRBV9 and TRBJ2-4; 16 bases agree with TRBD2. The CDR3 totals 19 residues. V was clipped by 4 bases and J by 1 base; unmatched bases: 8. Germline CDR1 is SGDLS and CDR2 is YYNGEE. CDR3 region: CASSSGLAGGPLAKNIQYF. The CDR3 DNA reads as TGTGCCAGCAGCTCGGGACTAGCGGGAGGGCCACTGGCCAAAAACATTCAGTACTTC. Based on the CDR3 plus reference TRBV9 and TRBJ2-4, the full variable domain is DSGVTQTPKHLITATGQRVTLRCSPRSGDLSVYWYQQSLDQGLQFLIQYYNGEERAKGNILERFSAQQFPDLHSELNLSSLELGDSALYFCASSSGLAGGPLAKNIQYFGAGTRLSVL.

This sequence joins TRBV5-5 and TRBJ1-4, with D possibly TRBD1 on 5 matching bases. V shed 1 base and J shed 7 bases, with 14 bases lying between them. The CDR3 covers 15 residues. Germline V lookup: CDR1 SGHKS, CDR2 YYEKEE (reference sequence). CDR3 sequence: CASSLTATVREKLFF. CDR3 nucleotides: TGTGCCAGCAGCTTGACTGCGACAGTGCGTGAAAAACTGTTTTTT.